This TCR beta chain stems from a study of cytomegalovirus exposure and HLA in healthy donors. V shed 4 bases, J shed 1 base, and the junction held 0 bases outside the gene matches. Germline V lookup: CDR1 SNHLY, CDR2 FYNNEI. There are 14 residues in the CDR3. The PCR contained 60 Vbeta and 13 Jbeta primers. Data came from immunoSEQ multiplex PCR; TCRdb stores just in-frame clones and leaves some out. Among 80,000 to 100,000 clones listed, roughly four fifths were seen once. The sample taken for sequencing was PBMCs. This clonotype was obtained from a middle-aged man in good health and CMV-seropositive. The J gene is TRBJ2-3, the V gene TRBV2; 9 nucleotides agree with TRBD2. The CDR3 protein is CASSGTSGTDTQYF. CDR3 DNA sequence: TGTGCCAGCAGTGGGACTAGCGGCACAGATACGCAGTATTTT.